Listed here is a single T cell receptor beta chain. The data originate from a study of blood T cell repertoires in COVID-19. Study as a whole: Italy, Spain and the United States were the sources of the convalescent and acute COVID-19 samples.

This CDR3 is built from 13 residues. Trimming took 5 bases from V and 10 from J, leaving 16 bases between them. Germline values: CDR1 MNHEY, CDR2 SVGEGT. Data came from immunoSEQ multiplex PCR; TCRdb stores just in-frame clones and leaves some out. Of 150,000 or so clones in the sample, 70% to 90% were seen once. Sequenced: peripheral blood. V usage is TRBV6-2 or TRBV6-3 and J usage is TRBJ2-3, with D perhaps TRBD2 (6 bases). This receptor was obtained from a woman between 65 and 79 years old with acute or convalescent COVID-19. Here the CDR3 reads CASSVPKRVPQYF. The CDR3 DNA sequence: TGTGCCAGCAGTGTCCCAAAGCGGGTACCGCAGTATTTT.